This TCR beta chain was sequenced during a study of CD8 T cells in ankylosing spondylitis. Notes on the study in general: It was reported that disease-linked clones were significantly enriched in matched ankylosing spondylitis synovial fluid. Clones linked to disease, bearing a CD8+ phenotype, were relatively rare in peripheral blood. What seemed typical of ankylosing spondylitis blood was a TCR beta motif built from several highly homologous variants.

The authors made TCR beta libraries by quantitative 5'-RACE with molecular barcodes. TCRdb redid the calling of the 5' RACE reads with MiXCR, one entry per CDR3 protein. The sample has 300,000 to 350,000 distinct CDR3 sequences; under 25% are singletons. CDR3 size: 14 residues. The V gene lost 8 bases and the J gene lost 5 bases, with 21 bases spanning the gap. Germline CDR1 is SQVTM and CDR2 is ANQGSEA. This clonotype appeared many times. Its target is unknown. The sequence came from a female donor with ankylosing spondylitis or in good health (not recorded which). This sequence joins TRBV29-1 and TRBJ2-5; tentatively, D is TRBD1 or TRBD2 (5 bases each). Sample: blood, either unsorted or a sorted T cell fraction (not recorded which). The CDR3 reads CSCQTGTPLETQYF. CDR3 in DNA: TGCAGCTGCCAGACGGGGACCCCTCTGGAGACCCAGTACTTC.